These 5 T cell receptor beta chains were all obtained from the same sample, sequenced in a study of blood T cell repertoires in COVID-19. Generated by immunoSEQ multiplex PCR, the TCRdb table keeps only in-frame clones and is missing some. The repertoire holds 100,000 to 150,000 clones, with around 87% as singletons. The specimen was peripheral blood. The receptors originated from a man in his fifties with active COVID-19.

The V gene is TRBV6-5, the J gene TRBJ2-1; 9 bases align to TRBD1. Germline CDR1 is MNHEY and CDR2 is SVGAGI. Trimming cost V 2 bases and J 7 bases; bases outside gene matches: 6. The CDR3 spans 15 residues. This CDR3 is CASSYPGTGINEQFF. The DNA for the CDR3 is TGTGCCAGCAGTTACCCCGGGACAGGGATAAATGAGCAGTTCTTC.

This chain links TRBV4-1 with TRBJ2-2, with TRBD2 matching 8 bases. The V gene's germline CDR1 is MGHRA and CDR2 YSYEKL. The junction had 8 bases not matched to a gene; V was cut back by 1 base and J by 7 bases. This CDR3 comprises 16 residues. This CDR3 reads CASSQGGIAGFGELFF. The CDR3 coding sequence is TGCGCCAGCAGCCAAGGGGGTATAGCGGGGTTCGGGGAGCTGTTTTTT.

This chain links TRBV11-1 with TRBJ2-2; 8 bases match TRBD2. Germline values: CDR1 SGHAT, CDR2 FQDESV (reference sequence). The CDR3 sequence is 15 residues long. J gave up 5 bases and V 8 bases, and 10 bases lay outside the gene matches. The CDR3 sequence is CASSWSGGPTGELFF. Written as DNA, the CDR3 is TGTGCCAGCTCCTGGAGCGGGGGCCCAACCGGGGAGCTGTTTTTT.

The genes are TRBV7-9 and TRBJ2-3; D might be TRBD2 (5 bases). Deletions cut 2 bases from V and 7 bases from J, with 16 bases between. Germline CDR1 and CDR2: SEHNR and FQNEAQ (reference sequence). This CDR3 comprises 15 residues. The DNA of the CDR3 is TGTGCCAGCAGCTTACCCAGGAGGATGGGAAATACGCAGTATTTT. It specifies CASSLPRRMGNTQYF.

The chain has TRBV6-2 or TRBV6-3 and TRBJ1-5; D uncertain. Germline lookup yields CDR1 MNHEY and CDR2 SVGEGT. Between the trimmed V and J ends, which lost 7 bases and 2 bases, there was a span of 15 bases. The CDR3 contains 15 residues. The CDR3 loop reads CASTPSAQGNQPQHF. The CDR3 DNA sequence: TGTGCCAGCACCCCTTCCGCCCAGGGCAATCAGCCCCAGCATTTT.